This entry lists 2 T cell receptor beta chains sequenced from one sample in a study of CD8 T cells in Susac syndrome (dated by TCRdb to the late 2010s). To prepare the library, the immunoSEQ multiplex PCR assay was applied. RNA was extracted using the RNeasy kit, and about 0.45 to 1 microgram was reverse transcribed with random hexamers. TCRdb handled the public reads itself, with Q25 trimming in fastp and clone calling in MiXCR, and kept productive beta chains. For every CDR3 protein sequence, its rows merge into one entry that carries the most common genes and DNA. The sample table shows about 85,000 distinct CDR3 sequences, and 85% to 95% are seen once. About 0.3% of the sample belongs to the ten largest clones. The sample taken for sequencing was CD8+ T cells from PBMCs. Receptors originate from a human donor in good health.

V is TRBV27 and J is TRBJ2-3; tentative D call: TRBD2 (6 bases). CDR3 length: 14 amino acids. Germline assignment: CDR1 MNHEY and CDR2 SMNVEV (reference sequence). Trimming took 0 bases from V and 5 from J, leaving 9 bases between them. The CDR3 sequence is CASSLSGEVDTQYF. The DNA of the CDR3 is TGTGCCAGCAGTTTATCGGGGGAGGTAGATACGCAGTATTTT.

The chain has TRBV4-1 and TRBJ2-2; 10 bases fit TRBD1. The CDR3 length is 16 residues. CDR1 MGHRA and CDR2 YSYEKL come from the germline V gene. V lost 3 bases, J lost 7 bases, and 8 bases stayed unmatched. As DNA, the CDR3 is TGCGCCAGCAGCCAGGGACTTGACAGGGGGCTCGGGGAGCTGTTTTTT. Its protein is CASSQGLDRGLGELFF.